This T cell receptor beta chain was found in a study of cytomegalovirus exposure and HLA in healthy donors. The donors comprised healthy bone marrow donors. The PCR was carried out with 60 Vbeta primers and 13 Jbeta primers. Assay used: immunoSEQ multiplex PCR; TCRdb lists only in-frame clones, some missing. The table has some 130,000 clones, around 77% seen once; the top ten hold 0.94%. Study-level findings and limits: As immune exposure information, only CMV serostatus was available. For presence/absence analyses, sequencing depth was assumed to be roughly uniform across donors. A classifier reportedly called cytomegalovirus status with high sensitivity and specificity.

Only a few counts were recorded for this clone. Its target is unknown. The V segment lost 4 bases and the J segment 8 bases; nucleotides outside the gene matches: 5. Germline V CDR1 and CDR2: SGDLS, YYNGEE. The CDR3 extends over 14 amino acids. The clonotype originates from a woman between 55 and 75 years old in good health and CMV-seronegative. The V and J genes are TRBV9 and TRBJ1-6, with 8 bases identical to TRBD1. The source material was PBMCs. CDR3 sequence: CASSPQGADSPLHF. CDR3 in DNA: TGTGCCAGCAGCCCCCAGGGGGCGGATTCACCCCTCCACTTT.